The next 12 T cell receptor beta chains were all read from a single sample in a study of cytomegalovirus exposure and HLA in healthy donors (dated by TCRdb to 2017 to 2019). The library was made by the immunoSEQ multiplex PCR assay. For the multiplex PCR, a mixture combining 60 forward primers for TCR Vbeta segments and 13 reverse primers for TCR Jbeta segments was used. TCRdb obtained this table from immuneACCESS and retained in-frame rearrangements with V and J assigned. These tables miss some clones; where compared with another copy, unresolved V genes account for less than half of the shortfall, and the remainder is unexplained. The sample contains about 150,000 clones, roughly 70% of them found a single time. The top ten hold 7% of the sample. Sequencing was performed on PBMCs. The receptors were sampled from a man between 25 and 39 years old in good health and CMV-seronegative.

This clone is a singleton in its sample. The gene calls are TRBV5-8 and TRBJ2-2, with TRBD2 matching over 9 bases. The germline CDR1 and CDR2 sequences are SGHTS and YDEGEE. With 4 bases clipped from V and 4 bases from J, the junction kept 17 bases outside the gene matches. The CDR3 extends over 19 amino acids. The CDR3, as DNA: TGTGCCAGCAGCCTGTGGGGGCTAGCGGGGCTCGGTCTCACCGGGGAGCTGTTTTTT. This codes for CASSLWGLAGLGLTGELFF.

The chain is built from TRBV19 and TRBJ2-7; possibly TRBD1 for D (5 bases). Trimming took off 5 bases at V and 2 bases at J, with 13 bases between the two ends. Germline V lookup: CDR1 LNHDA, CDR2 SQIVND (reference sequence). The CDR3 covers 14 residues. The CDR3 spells CASSSGQGAYEQYF. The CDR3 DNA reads TGTGCCAGTAGTTCTGGGCAAGGGGCCTACGAGCAGTACTTC.

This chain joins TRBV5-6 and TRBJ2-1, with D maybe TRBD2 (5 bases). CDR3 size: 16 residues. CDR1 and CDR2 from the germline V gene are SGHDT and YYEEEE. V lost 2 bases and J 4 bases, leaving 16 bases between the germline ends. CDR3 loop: CASSFLRVNLYNEQFF. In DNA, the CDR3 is TGTGCCAGCAGCTTTCTGAGGGTGAACCTTTACAATGAGCAGTTCTTC.

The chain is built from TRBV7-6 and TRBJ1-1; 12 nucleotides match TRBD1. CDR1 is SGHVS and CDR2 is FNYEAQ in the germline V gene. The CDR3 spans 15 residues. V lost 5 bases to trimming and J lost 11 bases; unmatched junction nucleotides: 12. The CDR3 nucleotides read TGTGCCAGCAGCAAAAGGGGACAGGGGGCGTCCCCCGCTTTCTTT. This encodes CASSKRGQGASPAFF.

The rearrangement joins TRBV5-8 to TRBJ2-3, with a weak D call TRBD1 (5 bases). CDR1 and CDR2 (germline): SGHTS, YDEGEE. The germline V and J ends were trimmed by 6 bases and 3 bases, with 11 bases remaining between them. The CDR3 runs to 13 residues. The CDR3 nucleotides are TGTGCCAGCAACCCCGACAGAACAGATACGCAGTATTTT. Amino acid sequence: CASNPDRTDTQYF.

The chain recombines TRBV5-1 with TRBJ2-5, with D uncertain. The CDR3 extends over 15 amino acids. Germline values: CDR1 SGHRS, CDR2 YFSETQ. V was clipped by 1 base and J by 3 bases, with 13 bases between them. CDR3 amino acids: CASSLFNSKEETQYF. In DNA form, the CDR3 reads TGCGCCAGCAGCTTGTTTAACAGTAAGGAAGAGACCCAGTACTTC.

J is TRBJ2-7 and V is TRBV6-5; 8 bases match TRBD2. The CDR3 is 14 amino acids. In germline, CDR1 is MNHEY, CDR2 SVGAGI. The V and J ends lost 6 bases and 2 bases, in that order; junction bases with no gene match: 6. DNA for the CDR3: TGTGCCAGCAGGCCCGGGGGGGGTACCTACGAGCAGTACTTC. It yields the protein CASRPGGGTYEQYF.

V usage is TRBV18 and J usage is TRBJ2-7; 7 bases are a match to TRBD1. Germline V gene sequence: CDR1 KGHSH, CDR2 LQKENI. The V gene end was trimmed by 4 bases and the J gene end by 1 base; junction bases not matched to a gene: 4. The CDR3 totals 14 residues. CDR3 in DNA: TGTGCCAGCTCACTGCCGGGACAGTCCTACGAGCAGTACTTC. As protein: CASSLPGQSYEQYF.

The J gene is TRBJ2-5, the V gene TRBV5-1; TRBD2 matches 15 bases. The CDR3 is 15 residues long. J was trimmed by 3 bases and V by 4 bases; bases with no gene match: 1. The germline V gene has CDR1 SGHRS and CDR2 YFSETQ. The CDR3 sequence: CASSRTSGGEETQYF. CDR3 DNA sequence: TGCGCCAGCAGCCGGACTAGCGGGGGGGAAGAGACCCAGTACTTC.

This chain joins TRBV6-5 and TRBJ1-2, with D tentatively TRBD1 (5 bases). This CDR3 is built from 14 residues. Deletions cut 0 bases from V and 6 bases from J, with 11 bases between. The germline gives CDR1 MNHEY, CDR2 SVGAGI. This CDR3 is CASSYSSGVDGYTF. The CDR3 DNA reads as TGTGCCAGCAGTTACTCCTCGGGGGTGGATGGCTACACCTTC.

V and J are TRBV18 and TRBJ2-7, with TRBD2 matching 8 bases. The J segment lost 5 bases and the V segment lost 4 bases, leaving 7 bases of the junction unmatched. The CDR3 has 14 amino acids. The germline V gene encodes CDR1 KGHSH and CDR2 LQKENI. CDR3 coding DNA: TGTGCCAGCTCACTCGGACTAGCAACCGACGAGCAGTACTTC. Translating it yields CASSLGLATDEQYF. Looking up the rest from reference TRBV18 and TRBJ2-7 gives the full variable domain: NAGVMQNPRHLVRRRGQEARLRCSPMKGHSHVYWYRQLPEEGLKFMVYLQKENIIDESGMPKERFSAEFPKEGPSILRIQQVVRGDSAAYFCASSLGLATDEQYFGPGTRLTVT.

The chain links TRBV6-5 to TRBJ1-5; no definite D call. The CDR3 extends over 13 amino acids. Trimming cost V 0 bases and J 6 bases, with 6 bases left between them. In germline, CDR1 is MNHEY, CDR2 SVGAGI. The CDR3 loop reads CASSYSSRQPQHF. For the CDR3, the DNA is TGTGCCAGCAGTTACTCGAGCCGTCAGCCCCAGCATTTT.